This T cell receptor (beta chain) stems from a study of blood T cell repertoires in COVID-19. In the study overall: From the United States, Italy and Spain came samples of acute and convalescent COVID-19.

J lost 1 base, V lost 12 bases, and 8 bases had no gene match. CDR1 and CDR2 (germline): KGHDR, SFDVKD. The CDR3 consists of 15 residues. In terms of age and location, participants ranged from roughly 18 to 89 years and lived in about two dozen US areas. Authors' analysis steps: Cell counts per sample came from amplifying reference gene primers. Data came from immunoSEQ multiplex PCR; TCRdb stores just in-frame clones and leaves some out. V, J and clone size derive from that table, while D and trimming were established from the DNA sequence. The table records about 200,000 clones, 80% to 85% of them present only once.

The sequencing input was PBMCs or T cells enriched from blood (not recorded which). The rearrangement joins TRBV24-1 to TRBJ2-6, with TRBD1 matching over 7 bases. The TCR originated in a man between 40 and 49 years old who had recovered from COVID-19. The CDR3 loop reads CAPMGQTSGANVLTF. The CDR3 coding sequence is TGTGCCCCTATGGGACAGACGTCTGGGGCCAACGTCCTGACTTTC.